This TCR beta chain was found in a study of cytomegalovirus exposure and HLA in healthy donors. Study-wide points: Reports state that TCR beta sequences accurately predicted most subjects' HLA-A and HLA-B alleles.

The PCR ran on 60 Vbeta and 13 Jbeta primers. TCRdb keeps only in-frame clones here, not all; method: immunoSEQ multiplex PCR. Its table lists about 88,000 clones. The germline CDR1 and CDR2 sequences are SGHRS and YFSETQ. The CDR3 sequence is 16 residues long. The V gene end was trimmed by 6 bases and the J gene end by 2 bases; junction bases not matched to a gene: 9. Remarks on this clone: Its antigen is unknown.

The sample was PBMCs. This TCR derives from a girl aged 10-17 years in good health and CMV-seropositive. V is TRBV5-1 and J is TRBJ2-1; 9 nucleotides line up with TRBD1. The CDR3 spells CASNPGTGTAYNEQFF. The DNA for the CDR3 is TGCGCCAGCAACCCCGGGACAGGGACAGCCTACAATGAGCAGTTCTTC.